This entry is about one T cell receptor (beta chain). Between the trimmed V and J ends, which lost 5 bases and 7 bases, there was a span of 17 bases. Germline CDR1 is MDHEN and CDR2 is SYDVKM. This CDR3 is 14 amino acids long. As originally analysed: Reference gene primer amplification gave estimated nucleated cell counts. Using immunoSEQ multiplex PCR, the repertoire was profiled, and TCRdb retains in-frame clones only, with some absent. The DNA was the basis for D and trimming; V, J and clone size are from that table. The sample includes nearly 350,000 clones, approximately 91% of them seen just once. Patients of the Seattle cohort, enrolled during active infection, were followed longitudinally. This entry belongs to a study of blood T cell repertoires in COVID-19.

The sequenced sample consisted of peripheral blood. The receptor comes from a woman in her sixties or seventies with COVID-19, enrolled during active disease. The chain has TRBV28 and TRBJ1-2; D is unresolved. Here the CDR3 DNA reads TGTGCCAGCAGTCCGCCGGGTGAGACCGGTGGCTACACCTTC. Amino acids: CASSPPGETGGYTF.